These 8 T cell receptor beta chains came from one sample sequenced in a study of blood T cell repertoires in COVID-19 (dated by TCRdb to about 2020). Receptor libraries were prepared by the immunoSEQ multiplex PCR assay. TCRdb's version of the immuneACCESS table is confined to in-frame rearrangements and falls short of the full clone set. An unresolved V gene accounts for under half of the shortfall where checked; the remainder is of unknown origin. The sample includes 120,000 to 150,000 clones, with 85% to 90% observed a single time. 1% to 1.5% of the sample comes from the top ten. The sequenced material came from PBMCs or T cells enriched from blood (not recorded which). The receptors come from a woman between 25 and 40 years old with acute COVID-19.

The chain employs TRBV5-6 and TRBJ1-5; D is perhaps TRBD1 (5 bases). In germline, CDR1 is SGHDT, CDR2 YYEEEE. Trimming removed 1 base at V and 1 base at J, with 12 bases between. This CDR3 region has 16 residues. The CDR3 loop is CASSLLGEASNQPQHF. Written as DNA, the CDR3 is TGTGCCAGCAGCTTGTTAGGGGAGGCCAGCAATCAGCCCCAGCATTTT.

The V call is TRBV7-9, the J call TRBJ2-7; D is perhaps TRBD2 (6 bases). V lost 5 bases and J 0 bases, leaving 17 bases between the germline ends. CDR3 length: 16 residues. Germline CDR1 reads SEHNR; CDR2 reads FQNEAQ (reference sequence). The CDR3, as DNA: TGTGCCAGCAGCCCTGTCGCACTGGAGGGCTCCTACGAGCAGTACTTC. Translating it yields CASSPVALEGSYEQYF.

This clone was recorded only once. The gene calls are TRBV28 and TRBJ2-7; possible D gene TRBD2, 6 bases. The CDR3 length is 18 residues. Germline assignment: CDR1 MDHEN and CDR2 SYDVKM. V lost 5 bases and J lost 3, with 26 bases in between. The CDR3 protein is CASSPYRGPGTRHYEQYF. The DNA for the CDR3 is TGTGCCAGCAGTCCTTATAGAGGTCCCGGGACTCGGCACTACGAGCAGTACTTC.

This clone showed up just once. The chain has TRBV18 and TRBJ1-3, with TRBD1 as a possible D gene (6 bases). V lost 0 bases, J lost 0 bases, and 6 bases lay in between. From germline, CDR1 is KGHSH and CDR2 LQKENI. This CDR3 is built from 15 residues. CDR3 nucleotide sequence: TGTGCCAGCTCACCACCACAGGGCTCTGGAAACACCATATATTTT. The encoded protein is CASSPPQGSGNTIYF.

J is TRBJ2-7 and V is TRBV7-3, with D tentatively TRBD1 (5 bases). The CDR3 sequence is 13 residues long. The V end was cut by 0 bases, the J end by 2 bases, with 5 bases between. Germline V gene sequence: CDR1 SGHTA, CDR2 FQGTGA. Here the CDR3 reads CASSLTGAYEQYF. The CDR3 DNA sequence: TGTGCCAGCAGCTTAACAGGGGCCTACGAGCAGTACTTC.

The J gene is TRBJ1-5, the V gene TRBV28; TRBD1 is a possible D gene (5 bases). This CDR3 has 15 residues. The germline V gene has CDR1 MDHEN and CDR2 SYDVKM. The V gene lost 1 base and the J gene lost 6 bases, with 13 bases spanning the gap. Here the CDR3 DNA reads TGTGCCAGCAGTTTATCGAGGGGAGGTACTCAGCCCCAGCATTTT. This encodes CASSLSRGGTQPQHF.

CDR3 in DNA: TGCGCCAGCAGCTTGGTAGGGGAGGCGAACACTGAAGCTTTCTTT. Translation gives CASSLVGEANTEAFF. The chain employs TRBV5-1 and TRBJ1-1, with D possibly matching TRBD1 (5 bases). V lost 0 bases and J 1 base, leaving 10 bases between the germline ends. The CDR3 totals 15 residues. CDR1 SGHRS and CDR2 YFSETQ come from the germline V gene. Combining the CDR3 with reference TRBV5-1 and TRBJ1-1 gives the whole variable domain KAGVTQTPRYLIKTRGQQVTLSCSPISGHRSVSWYQQTPGQGLQFLFEYFSETQRNKGNFPGRFSGRQFSNSRSEMNVSTLELGDSALYLCASSLVGEANTEAFFGQGTRLTVV.

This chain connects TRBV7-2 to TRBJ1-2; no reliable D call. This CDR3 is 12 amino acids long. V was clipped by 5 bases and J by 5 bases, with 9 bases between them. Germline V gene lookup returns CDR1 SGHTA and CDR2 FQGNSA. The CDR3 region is CASSPGVYGYTF. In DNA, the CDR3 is TGTGCCAGCAGCCCCGGAGTGTATGGCTACACCTTC. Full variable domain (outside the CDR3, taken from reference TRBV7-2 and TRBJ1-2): GAGVSQSPSNKVTEKGKDVELRCDPISGHTALYWYRQSLGQGLEFLIYFQGNSAPDKSGLPSDRFSAERTGGSVSTLTIQRTQQEDSAVYLCASSPGVYGYTFGSGTRLTVV.